One and the same sample provided the 25 T cell receptor beta chains below, sequenced in a study of T cell repertoires in cytomegalovirus infection (dated by TCRdb to about 2019). TCRdb lists the instrument as Illumina HiSeq 1500. The raw public reads went through TCRdb reprocessing: fastp at Q25, MiXCR clone calling, in-frame beta chains kept. Under each unique CDR3 protein, matching rows form one entry showing the most common genes and DNA. The sample table records roughly 300,000 distinct CDR3 sequences; 9.5% of these occur just once. The ten largest clones add up to over 3.5% of the sample. The sequencing input was PBMCs. The receptor source for this set is a human donor in good health (CMV status not recorded). Some clones in this sample may be carry-over from other donors' samples.

This clonotype was seen more than once but under ten times. The genes are TRBV7-3 and TRBJ2-1; TRBD2 matches at 14 bases. Unmatched junction bases numbered 7, after V lost 5 bases and J lost 7 bases. The CDR3 consists of 16 residues. Germline V gene lookup returns CDR1 SGHTA and CDR2 FQGTGA. The CDR3 loop is CASSHAGTSGRNEQFF. The CDR3 nucleotides read TGTGCCAGCAGCCACGCCGGGACTAGCGGGAGAAATGAGCAGTTCTTC.

This clonotype was found a few times. The rearrangement uses TRBV2 and TRBJ2-1; 8 nucleotides agree with TRBD2. The CDR3 has 15 amino acids. The junction had 9 bases not matched to a gene; V was cut back by 2 bases and J by 9 bases. Germline V gene sequence: CDR1 SNHLY, CDR2 FYNNEI. The CDR3: CASSETSGGMGEQFF. The CDR3 bases are TGTGCCAGCAGTGAAACAAGCGGGGGAATGGGTGAGCAGTTCTTC.

This clonotype was seen many times. The CDR3 DNA follows: TGTGCCATCAGTGAATTGCTGAACACTGAAGCTTTCTTT. It yields the protein CAISELLNTEAFF. The chain carries TRBV10-3 and TRBJ1-1; the D is unclear. Per germline, CDR1 ENHRY and CDR2 SYGVKD. V was cut by 3 bases and J by 0 bases, with 5 bases left in between. This CDR3 is 13 amino acids long.

The chain recombines TRBV6-2 or TRBV6-3 with TRBJ2-5; 9 nucleotides line up with TRBD1. This CDR3 has 16 residues. The junction had 4 bases not matched to a gene; V was cut back by 0 bases and J by 2 bases. Per germline, CDR1 MNHEY and CDR2 SVGEGT. The CDR3, as DNA: TGTGCCAGCAGTTACTCGGGACAGGGCTCTCAAGAGACCCAGTACTTC. This encodes CASSYSGQGSQETQYF.

The chain uses TRBV12-3 or TRBV12-4 and TRBJ1-1; D gene ambiguous. The CDR3 extends over 14 amino acids. With 2 bases removed from V and 0 bases from J, the gap between germline ends came to 7 bases. CDR3 bases: TGTGCCAGCAGTTTACAAGACCTGAACACTGAAGCTTTCTTT. Translated: CASSLQDLNTEAFF.

This clonotype occurred a few times. The DNA for the CDR3 is TGTGCCAGCAGCTTAGACGCGGTCCCCTACGAGCAGTACTTC. Translation: CASSLDAVPYEQYF. The V gene is TRBV11-2, the J gene TRBJ2-7; D remains ambiguous. The germline CDR1 and CDR2 sequences are SGHAT and FQNNGV. Trimming left V 0 bases short and J 2 bases short, with 8 bases between. The CDR3 sequence is 14 residues long.

A few counts support this clonotype. The chain links TRBV7-8 to TRBJ1-2, with D maybe TRBD1 (5 bases). Germline CDR1 reads SGHVS; CDR2 reads FQNEAQ. Trimming pared 3 bases from V and 4 bases from J, leaving 9 bases between. This CDR3 is 13 amino acids long. CDR3: CASSLGDRYGYTF. The CDR3 DNA follows: TGTGCCAGCAGCTTGGGGGACCGCTATGGCTACACCTTC.

This clonotype was seen more than once but under ten times. The chain carries TRBV27 and TRBJ2-5; D not resolved. V was trimmed by 6 bases and J by 4 bases, leaving 12 bases between them. Germline assignment: CDR1 MNHEY and CDR2 SMNVEV (reference sequence). This CDR3 is 13 amino acids long. The CDR3 here is CASSKTHRETQYF. The DNA of the CDR3 is TGTGCCAGCAGCAAAACCCACCGAGAGACCCAGTACTTC.

This clonotype was counted at least ten times. This sequence joins TRBV6-1 and TRBJ2-1; D is uncertain. CDR1 and CDR2 (germline): MNHNS, SASEGT. The CDR3 length is 15 residues. Between the trimmed V and J ends, which lost 10 bases and 3 bases, there was a span of 19 bases. CDR3 loop: CATLNVASGYNEQFF. The CDR3 DNA reads as TGTGCCACACTTAATGTCGCCAGTGGCTACAATGAGCAGTTCTTC.

The sample holds many counts of this clonotype. The chain combines TRBV7-2 with TRBJ1-3; no reliable D call. Germline CDR1 is SGHTA and CDR2 is FQGNSA. The CDR3 contains 14 residues. The germline V and J ends were trimmed by 5 bases and 4 bases, with 12 bases remaining between them. CDR3 coding DNA: TGTGCCAGCAGCCCCCGACCTGAGGGAAACACCATATATTTT. It codes for CASSPRPEGNTIYF.

This clonotype was recorded at least ten times. The rearrangement links TRBV7-2 to TRBJ2-4, with TRBD2 identical over 8 bases. CDR1 and CDR2 from the germline V gene are SGHTA and FQGNSA. The CDR3 is 14 residues long. V lost 2 bases, J lost 10 bases, and 7 bases stayed unmatched. The CDR3 sequence is CASSLSGGKGIQYF. For the CDR3, the DNA is TGTGCCAGCAGCTTATCGGGGGGGAAAGGGATTCAGTACTTC.

This clonotype came up a few times. The V and J genes are TRBV6-2 or TRBV6-3 and TRBJ2-7, with no clear D. The CDR3 length is 15 residues. Looked up from germline, CDR1 is MNHEY and CDR2 is SVGEGT. The ends were cut back, 6 bases at V and 0 bases at J, with 15 bases in the middle. CDR3 residues: CASSRKLSSSYEQYF. As DNA, the CDR3 is TGTGCCAGCAGCCGTAAACTCAGTAGCTCCTACGAGCAGTACTTC.

This clonotype was detected only a few times. V usage is TRBV27 and J usage is TRBJ1-2; perhaps TRBD1 as D (5 bases). CDR1 and CDR2 from the germline V gene are MNHEY and SMNVEV (reference sequence). The CDR3 totals 15 residues. The V end was cut by 7 bases, the J end by 4 bases, with 19 bases between. CDR3 nucleotides: TGTGCCAGCACCCTCGGGGCAGGGAGTTCCTATGGCTACACCTTC. Its protein product is CASTLGAGSSYGYTF.

The chain links TRBV6-5 to TRBJ1-1; D is uncertain. CDR1 and CDR2 from the germline V gene are MNHEY and SVGAGI. With 2 bases removed from V and 0 bases from J, the gap between germline ends came to 7 bases. The CDR3 has 14 amino acids. The CDR3, as DNA: TGTGCCAGCAGTTACATACCAATGAACACTGAAGCTTTCTTT. Translated, it gives CASSYIPMNTEAFF.

The chain has TRBV6-2 or TRBV6-3 and TRBJ2-1; 7 nucleotides align to TRBD1. V was pared by 4 bases and J by 9 bases, with 3 bases of the junction left unmatched. Per the germline V gene, CDR1 is MNHEY and CDR2 is SVGEGT. The CDR3 loop spans 12 amino acids. The CDR3 nucleotides read TGTGCCAGCAGTTTAACAGGGGTTGAGCAGTTCTTC. Translating it yields CASSLTGVEQFF.

DNA of the CDR3: TGTGCCAGCAGTAGTGGAACACTCCCCTTCAATGAGCAGTTCTTC. Encoded protein: CASSSGTLPFNEQFF. This chain connects TRBV12-3 or TRBV12-4 to TRBJ2-1; D is unresolved. This CDR3 comprises 15 residues. V lost 5 bases, J lost 6 bases, and 17 bases lay in between.

The V call is TRBV10-3, the J call TRBJ2-1, with D perhaps assigned TRBD1 or TRBD2 (5 bases each). This CDR3 contains 14 residues. The germline CDR1 and CDR2 sequences are ENHRY and SYGVKD. Trimming pared 1 base from V and 6 bases from J, leaving 10 bases between. In DNA, the CDR3 is TGTGCCATCAGTGAGTGGGACGCCGCCAATGAGCAGTTCTTC. Translating gives CAISEWDAANEQFF.

This clonotype has a handful of counts. The chain employs TRBV19 and TRBJ2-7; 13 positions match TRBD2. The CDR3 contains 15 residues. After removal of 4 bases from V and 3 bases from J, the junction contained 3 bases not matched to a gene. Germline V gives CDR1 LNHDA, CDR2 SQIVND (reference sequence). This chain's CDR3 is CASSTRTSGGYEQYF. In DNA, the CDR3 is TGTGCCAGTAGTACCAGGACTAGCGGGGGCTACGAGCAGTACTTC.

This clonotype has only a few counts. The V gene is TRBV12-3 or TRBV12-4, the J gene TRBJ1-5; D might be TRBD1 (5 bases). Trimming stripped 5 bases from V and 8 bases from J, with 16 bases between. The CDR3 runs 14 residues. CDR3 sequence reads: CASSRGGAQKPQHF. The DNA of the CDR3 is TGTGCCAGCAGTCGGGGGGGAGCACAAAAGCCCCAGCATTTT.

This chain uses TRBV7-2 with TRBJ2-3, with D uncertain. The CDR3 is 13 amino acids. Germline V gene sequence: CDR1 SGHTA, CDR2 FQGNSA. Deletions cut 5 bases from V and 10 bases from J, with 16 bases between. As DNA, the CDR3 is TGTGCCAGCAGCCCCAGACGCCCCCAAGCGCAGTATTTT. Translation gives CASSPRRPQAQYF.

This clonotype was detected many times. The V and J genes are TRBV7-2 and TRBJ2-7; 9 bases fit TRBD1. With 5 bases clipped from V and 3 bases from J, the junction kept 8 bases outside the gene matches. Germline V gene sequence: CDR1 SGHTA, CDR2 FQGNSA. There are 15 residues in the CDR3. The CDR3 nucleotides read TGTGCCAGCAGCCCAGGGGTGGGACAGGGCTACGAGCAGTACTTC. It yields the protein CASSPGVGQGYEQYF.

Many counts were recorded for this clonotype. V gene TRBV6-5 combines with J gene TRBJ1-3; a possible D gene is TRBD1 (5 bases). CDR3 size: 19 residues. Looked up from germline, CDR1 is MNHEY and CDR2 is SVGAGI. The germline V and J ends were trimmed by 4 bases and 2 bases, with 24 bases remaining between them. In nucleotides, the CDR3 is TGTGCCAGCAGTTTTTCACTACGGGGCCGGGGAATAGCTGGAAACACCATATATTTT. Amino acids: CASSFSLRGRGIAGNTIYF.

Concerning this clonotype itself: One base away lies a much larger clone, so this may be a sequencing read error. No conserved phenylalanine or tryptophan ends this CDR3, so it is likely a read error. This chain connects TRBV6-1 to TRBJ1-5, with 10 bases identical to TRBD1. Germline CDR1 MNHNS, CDR2 SASEGT. The V gene end was trimmed by 4 bases and the J gene end by 6 bases; junction bases not matched to a gene: 3. The CDR3 is made up of 14 amino acids. The chain's CDR3 is CASSGTGGGQPQHS. The CDR3 DNA sequence: TGTGCCAGCAGTGGGACAGGGGGTGGTCAGCCCCAGCATTCT.

This clonotype was recorded a few times. The chain couples TRBV6-2 or TRBV6-3 to TRBJ1-1; 9 bases agree with TRBD1. V shed 3 bases and J 1 base; nucleotides not matched to a gene: 12. This CDR3 comprises 18 residues. The germline gives CDR1 MNHEY, CDR2 SVGEGT. The CDR3 loop is CASSYTGTGSWWNTEAFF. The CDR3 DNA follows: TGTGCCAGCAGTTATACCGGGACAGGGAGCTGGTGGAACACTGAAGCTTTCTTT.

This clonotype has a count of ten or more. The chain employs TRBV7-2 and TRBJ2-6, with 7 bases lining up with TRBD2. V lost 11 bases, J lost 2 bases, and 6 bases stayed unmatched. The germline gives CDR1 SGHTA, CDR2 FQGNSA. The CDR3 is made up of 14 amino acids. CDR3 region: CAAREGTGANVLTF. CDR3 DNA sequence: TGTGCCGCTAGGGAGGGGACTGGGGCCAACGTCCTGACTTTC.